Below, 4 T cell receptor beta chains from the same sample are listed, as sequenced in a study of glioma-infiltrating T cells after dendritic cell vaccination. The protocol was immunoSEQ multiplex PCR, while the TCRdb copy is restricted to in-frame clones and leaves out a portion. The sample lists around 73,000 clones, roughly four fifths seen once, with 2.1% in the top ten. Sequencing used blood, obtained before dendritic cell vaccination. These receptors were taken from a human donor with glioblastoma.

This clone was picked up one time. This chain joins TRBV15 and TRBJ1-4; 8 bases are a match to TRBD1. V was pared by 3 bases and J by 6 bases, with 3 bases of the junction left unmatched. Looked up from germline, CDR1 is LNHNV and CDR2 is YYDKDF (reference sequence). This CDR3 region has 14 residues. CDR3 sequence: CATSRDREYEKLFF. DNA for the CDR3: TGTGCCACCAGCAGGGACAGGGAGTATGAAAAACTGTTTTTT. Combining the CDR3 with reference TRBV15 and TRBJ1-4 gives the whole variable domain DAMVIQNPRYQVTQFGKPVTLSCSQTLNHNVMYWYQQKSSQAPKLLFHYYDKDFNNEADTPDNFQSRRPNTSFCFLDIRSPGLGDTAMYLCATSRDREYEKLFFGSGTQLSVL.

The rearrangement joins TRBV6-1 to TRBJ1-4, with D uncertain. The CDR3 consists of 14 residues. Trimming stripped 8 bases from V and 6 bases from J, with 16 bases between. Germline V lookup: CDR1 MNHNS, CDR2 SASEGT. CDR3 sequence reads: CASGRTVAHEKLFF. CDR3 DNA: TGTGCCAGCGGCCGGACTGTGGCACATGAAAAACTGTTTTTT.

This clone was seen only a few times. The V and J genes are TRBV10-3 and TRBJ1-4; a weak D match, TRBD1 (5 bases). The CDR3 contains 16 residues. V lost 0 bases and J 4 bases, leaving 12 bases between the germline ends. Germline CDR1 reads ENHRY; CDR2 reads SYGVKD. The CDR3 DNA is TGTGCCATCAGTGAGTCGGTAGGAGGGGATAATGAAAAACTGTTTTTT. Its protein is CAISESVGGDNEKLFF.

This clone was found once. This chain uses TRBV27 with TRBJ2-7, with 13 bases matching TRBD2. V dropped 6 bases and J dropped 5; count of bases not matched to a gene: 7. CDR1 and CDR2 (germline): MNHEY, SMNVEV (reference sequence). This CDR3 contains 15 residues. The DNA for the CDR3 is TGTGCCAGCAGCCAAGGACTAGCGGGGGTTGACGAGCAGTACTTC. Translating it yields CASSQGLAGVDEQYF.